A single sample gave rise to the 26 T cell receptor beta chains below, sequenced in a study of blood T cell repertoires in COVID-19. Some clones are missing from TCRdb's copy, which holds only in-frame ones; the method was immunoSEQ multiplex PCR. The sample consists of 90,000 to 130,000 clones, 80% to 90% of them appearing once. The sample taken for sequencing was peripheral blood. These receptors originate from a man aged 40-49 years with acute or convalescent COVID-19.

This clone was seen just once. The CDR3 bases are TGTGCCAGCAGTGAATTCGGGACTAGCGGGGGTTTGGGGACCCAGTACTTC. Amino acids: CASSEFGTSGGLGTQYF. The chain links TRBV2 to TRBJ2-5, with 14 bases lining up with TRBD2. The CDR3 spans 17 residues. Germline V CDR1 and CDR2: SNHLY, FYNNEI. The junction had 9 bases not matched to a gene; V was cut back by 2 bases and J by 7 bases. Together with reference TRBV2 and TRBJ2-5, the CDR3 gives the full variable domain: EPEVTQTPSHQVTQMGQEVILRCVPISNHLYFYWYRQILGQKVEFLVSFYNNEISEKSEIFDDQFSVERPDGSNFTLKIRSTKLEDSAMYFCASSEFGTSGGLGTQYFGPGTRLLVL.

This clone was counted a single time. V is TRBV5-4 and J is TRBJ1-1; 8 nucleotides line up with TRBD1. This CDR3 comprises 15 residues. V shed 4 bases and J 4 bases; nucleotides not matched to a gene: 9. Looked up from germline, CDR1 is SGHNT and CDR2 is YYREEE (reference sequence). The CDR3 loop reads CASSHRQGSGTEAFF. CDR3 coding DNA: TGTGCCAGCAGCCACAGACAGGGGTCTGGCACTGAAGCTTTCTTT.

The chain couples TRBV11-2 to TRBJ1-2, with D possibly matching TRBD1 (5 bases). This CDR3 contains 14 residues. Germline V gene data show CDR1 as SGHAT and CDR2 as FQNNGV. With 8 bases removed from V and 5 bases from J, the gap between germline ends came to 18 bases. CDR3 sequence: CASSPQAQGYGYTF. The CDR3 DNA reads as TGTGCCAGCTCCCCGCAGGCCCAGGGATATGGCTACACCTTC.

Details on this clone: The sample has other DNA sequences that encode this CDR3 too. The rearrangement joins TRBV30 to TRBJ1-5; D might be TRBD1 (6 bases). V lost 0 bases, J lost 6 bases, and 6 bases lay in between. The CDR3 totals 12 residues. Germline CDR1 GTSNPN, CDR2 SVGIG (reference sequence). In DNA, the CDR3 is TGTGCCTGGAGTGTACAGGGTCAGCCCCAGCATTTT. It yields the protein CAWSVQGQPQHF.

The chain couples TRBV9 to TRBJ2-5; the D gene is possibly TRBD2 (7 bases). The germline V and J ends were trimmed by 0 bases and 4 bases, with 10 bases remaining between them. The V gene's germline CDR1 is SGDLS and CDR2 YYNGEE. The CDR3 totals 14 residues. CDR3 in DNA: TGTGCCAGCAGCGTAGACAGGGAGGGAGAGACCCAGTACTTC. This sequence encodes CASSVDREGETQYF.

This sequence joins TRBV18 and TRBJ2-3; 7 bases are a match to TRBD2. CDR3 length equals 15 residues. Germline trimming cut 6 bases from V and 5 bases from J; bases unmatched to any gene: 11. Germline lookup yields CDR1 KGHSH and CDR2 LQKENI. The CDR3 region is CASSAGAGAEDTQYF. In nucleotides, the CDR3 is TGTGCCAGCTCCGCCGGGGCGGGAGCGGAAGATACGCAGTATTTT.

V is TRBV6-5 and J is TRBJ2-7; the match to TRBD2 covers 9 bases. Germline lookup yields CDR1 MNHEY and CDR2 SVGAGI. CDR3 length: 15 residues. V shed 5 bases, J shed 0 bases, and the junction held 5 bases outside the gene matches. The DNA for the CDR3 is TGTGCCAGCAGTCCTAGCGGGGCCAGCTCCTACGAGCAGTACTTC. Translation: CASSPSGASSYEQYF.

This rearrangement joins TRBV9 to TRBJ2-3; D may be TRBD1 (6 bases). CDR3 length: 14 residues. With 7 bases removed from V and 5 bases from J, the gap between germline ends came to 17 bases. Germline CDR1 reads SGDLS; CDR2 reads YYNGEE. The CDR3 here is CASGGHVMGDTQYF. CDR3 DNA sequence: TGTGCCAGCGGGGGCCACGTCATGGGAGATACGCAGTATTTT.

This clone has just one count. This CDR3 is CASSGARRDIQYF. The CDR3 nucleotides are TGTGCCAGCAGTGGCGCCCGGAGAGACATTCAGTACTTC. V and J are TRBV2 and TRBJ2-4, with D uncertain. Per the germline V gene, CDR1 is SNHLY and CDR2 is FYNNEI. With 4 bases removed from V and 8 bases from J, the gap between germline ends came to 12 bases. The CDR3 spans 13 residues.

The V call is TRBV15, the J call TRBJ1-4; 10 bases fit TRBD1. CDR3 length: 15 residues. The germline V gene encodes CDR1 LNHNV and CDR2 YYDKDF (reference sequence). V was pared by 0 bases and J by 8 bases, with 3 bases of the junction left unmatched. The CDR3 is CATSREDRGREKLFF. In DNA form, the CDR3 reads TGTGCCACCAGCAGAGAAGACAGGGGGCGAGAAAAACTGTTTTTT.

This chain joins TRBV6-6 and TRBJ1-1, with 11 bases aligning to TRBD1. The V and J ends lost 6 bases and 9 bases, in that order; junction bases with no gene match: 12. Germline values: CDR1 MNHNY, CDR2 SVGAGI (reference sequence). CDR3 length equals 15 residues. The DNA of the CDR3 is TGTGCCAGCAGCCCAACCCCCGGGACAGGGGGAAAAGCTTTCTTT. It specifies CASSPTPGTGGKAFF.

The genes are TRBV11-3 and TRBJ2-5, with D tentatively TRBD2 (5 bases). Germline V gene sequence: CDR1 SGHNT, CDR2 YENEEA. The CDR3 length is 13 residues. V gave up 1 base and J gave up 5 bases, with 8 bases separating them. CDR3 protein: CASSLGRRETQYF. CDR3 DNA sequence: TGTGCCAGCAGCTTAGGCAGGAGGGAGACCCAGTACTTC.

The chain recombines TRBV5-4 with TRBJ2-1; D is undetermined. CDR3 length: 14 residues. V lost 0 bases and J 7 bases, leaving 11 bases between the germline ends. CDR1 is SGHNT and CDR2 is YYREEE in the germline V gene (reference sequence). The CDR3 loop reads CASSLEQSWNEQFF. DNA of the CDR3: TGTGCCAGCAGCTTGGAACAGAGCTGGAATGAGCAGTTCTTC.

The rearrangement uses TRBV28 and TRBJ1-6; possibly TRBD1 for D (5 bases). V was clipped by 4 bases and J by 10 bases, with 5 bases between them. The CDR3 is 11 amino acids. Germline V gene data show CDR1 as MDHEN and CDR2 as SYDVKM. The CDR3, as DNA: TGTGCCAGCAGTTCAGGGTCACCCCTCCACTTT. This sequence encodes CASSSGSPLHF.

This chain joins TRBV2 and TRBJ1-1; tentatively, D is TRBD1 (5 bases). This CDR3 spans 11 amino acids. Germline CDR1 reads SNHLY; CDR2 reads FYNNEI. V lost 7 bases, J lost 8 bases, and 11 bases lay in between. This chain's CDR3 is CASTWGLEAFF. CDR3 sequence (DNA): TGTGCCAGCACCTGGGGCCTAGAAGCTTTCTTT.

This chain links TRBV18 with TRBJ1-3; no clear D. Germline V CDR1 and CDR2: KGHSH, LQKENI. V lost 0 bases and J 2 bases, leaving 8 bases between the germline ends. The CDR3 totals 15 residues. The CDR3 protein is CASSPPQLPGNTIYF. The CDR3 DNA reads as TGTGCCAGCTCACCACCGCAGTTACCTGGAAACACCATATATTTT.

The chain couples TRBV9 to TRBJ1-2, with D possibly matching TRBD1 (6 bases). The CDR3 extends over 15 amino acids. Per germline, CDR1 SGDLS and CDR2 YYNGEE. The germline V and J ends were trimmed by 0 bases and 4 bases, with 13 bases remaining between them. This chain's CDR3 is CASSVDPAGAYGYTF. CDR3 DNA: TGTGCCAGCAGCGTAGACCCGGCAGGGGCCTATGGCTACACCTTC.

This clone was observed once. This chain uses TRBV7-8 with TRBJ2-6, with 7 nucleotides matching TRBD1. The CDR3 runs to 15 residues. The V segment lost 5 bases and the J segment 3 bases; nucleotides outside the gene matches: 4. Per germline, CDR1 SGHVS and CDR2 FQNEAQ. The CDR3 DNA follows: TGTGCCAGCAGCCCCCGGACAGGTGGGGCCAACGTCCTGACTTTC. Amino acids: CASSPRTGGANVLTF. The full variable domain, its missing parts supplied by reference TRBV7-8 and TRBJ2-6, is GAGVSQSPRYKVAKRGQDVALRCDPISGHVSLFWYQQALGQGPEFLTYFQNEAQLDKSGLPSDRFFAERPEGSVSTLKIQRTQQEDSAVYLCASSPRTGGANVLTFGAGSRLTVL.

The chain recombines TRBV9 with TRBJ2-1, with 10 positions matching TRBD2. CDR3 length: 15 amino acids. CDR1 and CDR2 from the germline V gene are SGDLS and YYNGEE. Trimming cost V 0 bases and J 9 bases; bases outside gene matches: 6. CDR3 in amino acids: CASSVVASGSGEQFF. The CDR3 bases are TGTGCCAGCAGCGTAGTAGCTAGCGGGAGCGGTGAGCAGTTCTTC.

The genes are TRBV2 and TRBJ2-7, with a tentative D call TRBD2 (5 bases). Trimming took off 4 bases at V and 7 bases at J, with 8 bases between the two ends. The CDR3 is made up of 11 amino acids. Germline V gene data show CDR1 as SNHLY and CDR2 as FYNNEI. The CDR3 reads CASSVREEQYF. CDR3 coding DNA: TGTGCCAGCAGTGTACGGGAAGAGCAGTACTTC. The full variable domain, its missing parts supplied by reference TRBV2 and TRBJ2-7, is EPEVTQTPSHQVTQMGQEVILRCVPISNHLYFYWYRQILGQKVEFLVSFYNNEISEKSEIFDDQFSVERPDGSNFTLKIRSTKLEDSAMYFCASSVREEQYFGPGTRLTVT.

The V and J genes are TRBV29-1 and TRBJ2-7; 11 positions match TRBD2. The J segment lost 3 bases and the V segment lost 7 bases, leaving 14 bases of the junction unmatched. This CDR3 has 16 amino acids. Germline CDR1 SQVTM, CDR2 ANQGSEA. The CDR3 coding sequence is TGCAGCGCTCGGAAGGGCGGGACTAGCGGCTTCTACGAGCAGTACTTC. Translating gives CSARKGGTSGFYEQYF.

The chain is built from TRBV7-2 and TRBJ1-1, with a weak D call TRBD1 (6 bases). CDR3 length: 13 residues. Germline CDR1 is SGHTA and CDR2 is FQGNSA. Trimming removed 3 bases from V and 5 bases from J, with 10 bases in between. CDR3: CASSLGQGTEAFF. The CDR3, as DNA: TGTGCCAGCAGCTTGGGGCAGGGGACTGAAGCTTTCTTT.

The rearrangement joins TRBV29-1 to TRBJ2-3; D is undetermined. The CDR3 sequence is 13 residues long. V lost 1 base and J lost 3, with 8 bases in between. Looked up from germline, CDR1 is SQVTM and CDR2 is ANQGSEA. As DNA, the CDR3 is TGCAGCGTTGAAGTCGTCCGGACAGATACGCAGTATTTT. It specifies CSVEVVRTDTQYF.

The chain joins TRBV3-1 (or the pseudogene TRBV3-2) to TRBJ1-3; D is ambiguous. Deletions cut 6 bases from V and 0 bases from J, with 9 bases between. The germline V gene has CDR1 LGHDT and CDR2 YNNKEL (reference sequence). CDR3 size: 14 residues. The CDR3 sequence is CASSRGSSGNTIYF. Written as DNA, the CDR3 is TGTGCCAGCAGTCGCGGGAGCTCTGGAAACACCATATATTTT.

The chain combines TRBV3-1 (or the pseudogene TRBV3-2) with TRBJ1-1; D is unresolved. V was clipped by 3 bases and J by 4 bases, with 12 bases between them. Germline CDR1 is LGHDT and CDR2 is YNNKEL (reference sequence). The length of the CDR3 is 14 residues. DNA of the CDR3: TGTGCCAGCAGCCACCTCCGACGAGGCACTGAAGCTTTCTTT. Amino acids: CASSHLRRGTEAFF.

The chain employs TRBV6-6 and TRBJ2-7; the match to TRBD2 covers 7 bases. The CDR3 has 15 residues. Trimming took 8 bases from V and 5 from J; bases not matched to a gene: 15. Germline CDR1 and CDR2: MNHNY and SVGAGI (reference sequence). The CDR3: CASLSPRGREDEQYF. The DNA of the CDR3 is TGTGCCAGCCTAAGTCCAAGAGGGAGGGAGGACGAGCAGTACTTC.